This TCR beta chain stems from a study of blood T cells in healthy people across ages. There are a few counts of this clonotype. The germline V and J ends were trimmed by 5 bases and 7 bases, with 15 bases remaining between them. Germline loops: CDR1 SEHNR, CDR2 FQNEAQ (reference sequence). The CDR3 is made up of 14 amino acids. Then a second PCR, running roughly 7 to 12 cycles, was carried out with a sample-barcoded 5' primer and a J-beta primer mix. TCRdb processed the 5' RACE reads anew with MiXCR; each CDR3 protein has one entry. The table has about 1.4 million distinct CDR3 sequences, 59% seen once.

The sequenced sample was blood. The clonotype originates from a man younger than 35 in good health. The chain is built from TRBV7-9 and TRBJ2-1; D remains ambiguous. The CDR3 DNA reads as TGTGCCAGCAGCCTAGAGGTGGCGGAGAATGAGCAGTTCTTC. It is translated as CASSLEVAENEQFF.